This TCR beta chain was documented in a study of blood T cell repertoires in COVID-19. About the research overall: Acute-phase and convalescent COVID-19 samples originated in the United States, Italy and Spain. Sources were T cells, B-cell-depleted T cells, or PBMCs; the material itself was cDNA or gDNA.

The count of this clone is one. A junction end diverges from the germline sequence, so it may reflect a read error. Original data processing: Amplification with reference gene primers provided the estimates of nucleated cell counts. Data came from immunoSEQ multiplex PCR; TCRdb stores just in-frame clones and leaves some out. The V and J calls and the clone size are those of that table, but D and trimming were determined from the DNA. The sample includes hundreds of thousands of clones, approximately 90% of them seen just once. The CDR3 has 11 residues. Germline CDR1 GTSNPN, CDR2 SVGIG (reference sequence).

This receptor was identified in a woman in her 40s who had recovered from COVID-19. The sample was peripheral blood. The chain joins TRBV30 to TRBJ2-3; perhaps TRBD1 as D (5 bases). The CDR3 DNA is TGTGCCTGGAGCCGAGGACAAGGGCCTTTTTTT. It codes for CAWSRGQGPFF.